These 9 T cell receptor beta chains originate from one sample sequenced in a study of blood T cells in healthy people across ages. Primers used in a second PCR of roughly 6 to 11 cycles were a sample-barcoded 5' primer and a J-beta primer mix. TCRdb reprocessed the 5' RACE reads via MiXCR and lists one record per CDR3 protein. The sample lists 450,000 to 650,000 distinct CDR3 sequences, nearly 25% occurring once. These data were also filed under a second study, of T cells of mothers and their children.

The sample was blood. These receptors came from a boy aged 5-17 years in good health.

This clonotype was seen more than once but under ten times. The chain uses TRBV7-9 and TRBJ1-4; D remains ambiguous. The length of the CDR3 is 15 residues. Between the trimmed V and J ends, which lost 6 bases and 0 bases, there was a span of 11 bases. Germline lookup yields CDR1 SEHNR and CDR2 FQNEAQ (reference sequence). The CDR3 reads CASSRWESTNEKLFF. In DNA form, the CDR3 reads TGTGCCAGCAGTCGGTGGGAGTCAACTAATGAAAAACTGTTTTTT.

The V and J genes are TRBV5-1 and TRBJ1-1; D remains unclear. The germline gives CDR1 SGHRS, CDR2 YFSETQ. Trimming stripped 2 bases from V and 1 base from J, with 9 bases between. The CDR3 has 14 amino acids. CDR3 region: CASSLLPGNTEAFF. The CDR3 bases are TGCGCCAGCAGCTTACTCCCAGGGAACACTGAAGCTTTCTTT.

The sample holds a few counts of this clonotype. The rearrangement links TRBV5-5 to TRBJ2-5; tentatively, D is TRBD2 (5 bases). The DNA end is more similar to TRBJ2-7, so the J call may be wrong. CDR3 size: 14 residues. CDR1 is SGHKS and CDR2 is YYEKEE in the germline V gene (reference sequence). The CDR3 protein is CASSFTDLGVEQYF. DNA for the CDR3: TGTGCCAGCAGCTTCACGGATTTGGGAGTCGAGCAGTACTTC.

This clonotype was picked up a small number of times. The V and J genes are TRBV6-2 or TRBV6-3 and TRBJ2-5; weak D call: TRBD1 (6 bases). V was cut by 2 bases and J by 0 bases, with 16 bases left in between. This CDR3 contains 17 residues. Germline V gene lookup returns CDR1 MNHEY and CDR2 SVGEGT. CDR3 sequence: CASSYNPRQAYQETQYF. DNA for the CDR3: TGTGCCAGCAGTTACAACCCCCGACAGGCGTACCAAGAGACCCAGTACTTC.

V is TRBV16 and J is TRBJ1-2; a weak D match, TRBD1 (6 bases). The CDR3 spans 16 residues. The V end lost 0 bases, the J end lost 4 bases, and 15 bases lay between the germline ends. The germline CDR1 and CDR2 sequences are KGHSY and FQNENV. The CDR3 sequence is CASSQSVGAPIYGYTF. The CDR3 nucleotides are TGTGCCAGCAGCCAATCTGTGGGGGCGCCGATCTATGGCTACACCTTC.

The chain uses TRBV6-5 and TRBJ2-2; D is uncertain. The ends were cut back, 6 bases at V and 4 bases at J, with 12 bases in the middle. Germline CDR1 MNHEY, CDR2 SVGAGI. The CDR3 length is 14 residues. The CDR3 reads CASRFSTGTGELFF. The DNA of the CDR3 is TGTGCCAGCAGGTTTTCGACGGGCACCGGGGAGCTGTTTTTT.

The chain uses TRBV12-3 or TRBV12-4 and TRBJ2-7, with 10 nucleotides matching TRBD2. This CDR3 is 15 amino acids long. The J segment lost 3 bases and the V segment lost 2 bases, leaving 4 bases of the junction unmatched. CDR3 in amino acids: CASSLSSGGYYEQYF. The CDR3 DNA reads TGTGCCAGCAGTTTATCTAGCGGGGGTTACTACGAGCAGTACTTC.

This clonotype has just a few counts. The chain joins TRBV6-1 to TRBJ1-1; D gene unclear. Germline loops: CDR1 MNHNS, CDR2 SASEGT. The CDR3 extends over 13 amino acids. With 7 bases removed from V and 7 bases from J, the gap between germline ends came to 16 bases. For the CDR3, the DNA is TGTGCCAGCAATGGTGGCCCCACCGATGAAGCTTTCTTT. Its translation is CASNGGPTDEAFF.

The chain links TRBV3-1 to TRBJ2-4, with 9 bases lining up with TRBD2. CDR1 is LGHDT and CDR2 is YNNKEL in the germline V gene (reference sequence). Trimming took 3 bases from V and 5 from J; bases not matched to a gene: 8. The CDR3 is 16 amino acids. CDR3 loop: CASSHVSGSYENIQYF. In DNA form, the CDR3 reads TGTGCCAGCAGCCACGTTAGCGGGAGCTACGAAAACATTCAGTACTTC. Filled out from reference TRBV3-1 and TRBJ2-4, the complete variable domain reads DTAVSQTPKYLVTQMGNDKSIKCEQNLGHDTMYWYKQDSKKFLKIMFSYNNKELIINETVPNRFSPKSPDKAHLNLHINSLELGDSAVYFCASSHVSGSYENIQYFGAGTRLSVL.